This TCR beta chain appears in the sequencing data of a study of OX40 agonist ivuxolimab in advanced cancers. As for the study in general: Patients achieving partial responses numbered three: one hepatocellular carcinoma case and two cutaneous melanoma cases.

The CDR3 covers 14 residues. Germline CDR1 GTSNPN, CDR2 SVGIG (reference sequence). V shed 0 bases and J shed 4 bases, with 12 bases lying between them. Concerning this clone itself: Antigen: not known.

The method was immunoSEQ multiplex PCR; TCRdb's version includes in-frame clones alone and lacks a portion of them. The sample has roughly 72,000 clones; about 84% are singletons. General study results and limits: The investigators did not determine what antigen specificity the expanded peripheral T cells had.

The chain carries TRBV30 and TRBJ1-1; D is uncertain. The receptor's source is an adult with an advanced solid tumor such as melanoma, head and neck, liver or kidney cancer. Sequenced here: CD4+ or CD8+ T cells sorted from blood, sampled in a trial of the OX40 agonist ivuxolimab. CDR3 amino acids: CAWSVQSVGTEAFF. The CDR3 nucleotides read TGTGCCTGGAGTGTACAGTCAGTCGGCACTGAAGCTTTCTTT.